The next 17 T cell receptor beta chains were all read from a single sample in a study of cytomegalovirus exposure and HLA in healthy donors. PCR used 60 Vbeta primers and 13 Jbeta primers. Assay: immunoSEQ multiplex PCR; the TCRdb copy retains only in-frame clones and omits some. The sample lists tens of thousands of clones, about two thirds occurring once. Sequenced sample: PBMCs. The receptor set was obtained from a woman in her 40s in good health and CMV-seropositive.

V gene TRBV10-3 combines with J gene TRBJ2-1; the D gene is possibly TRBD1 (5 bases). The CDR3 loop spans 15 amino acids. Trimming pared 3 bases from V and 8 bases from J, leaving 17 bases between. The germline V gene has CDR1 ENHRY and CDR2 SYGVKD. CDR3 in DNA: TGTGCCATCAGTGACTTTCAGGGCCGGAACGATGAGCAGTTCTTC. Translating gives CAISDFQGRNDEQFF.

CDR3 bases: TGCAGCGTTTATTCCGGGACTAGCTACGAGCAGTACTTC. Its protein is CSVYSGTSYEQYF. The rearrangement links TRBV29-1 to TRBJ2-7; 8 positions agree with TRBD2. Germline CDR1 reads SQVTM; CDR2 reads ANQGSEA. The CDR3 totals 13 residues. The V gene end was trimmed by 5 bases and the J gene end by 3 bases; junction bases not matched to a gene: 6.

CDR3 DNA: TGCGCCAGCAGCCCACCTCCCCCCCAACCGGTGGGCAATCAGCCCCAGCATTTT. It yields the protein CASSPPPPQPVGNQPQHF. The chain links TRBV5-1 to TRBJ1-5; unclear D gene. The CDR3 spans 18 residues. V lost 4 bases to trimming and J lost 2 bases, with 22 bases between them. The germline CDR1 and CDR2 sequences are SGHRS and YFSETQ.

The V gene is TRBV7-2, the J gene TRBJ1-1; a possible D gene is TRBD1 (6 bases). Germline CDR1 SGHTA, CDR2 FQGNSA. Deletions cut 2 bases from V and 11 bases from J, with 33 bases between. This CDR3 spans 19 amino acids. CDR3 sequence reads: CASSLWEWIGRGSIKEAFF. The CDR3, as DNA: TGTGCCAGCAGCTTATGGGAGTGGATAGGGAGGGGGTCCATTAAGGAGGCTTTCTTT.

The chain has TRBV5-1 and TRBJ2-5; a weak D match, TRBD1 (5 bases). V lost 1 base, J lost 0 bases, and 10 bases lay in between. This CDR3 has 15 amino acids. Germline loops: CDR1 SGHRS, CDR2 YFSETQ. The CDR3 coding sequence is TGCGCCAGCAGCTTGTTCAGGGTGGACCAAGAGACCCAGTACTTC. It yields the protein CASSLFRVDQETQYF. The full variable domain, with the rest looked up from reference TRBV5-1 and TRBJ2-5, is KAGVTQTPRYLIKTRGQQVTLSCSPISGHRSVSWYQQTPGQGLQFLFEYFSETQRNKGNFPGRFSGRQFSNSRSEMNVSTLELGDSALYLCASSLFRVDQETQYFGPGTRLLVL.

This chain links TRBV19 with TRBJ2-7; 8 positions match TRBD2. CDR1 is LNHDA and CDR2 is SQIVND in the germline V gene (reference sequence). This CDR3 has 14 residues. V lost 6 bases, J lost 6 bases, and 10 bases stayed unmatched. The CDR3 nucleotides read TGTGCCAGTAGGAAGACGGGGGGGCCATCCGAGCAGTACTTC. Its translation: CASRKTGGPSEQYF. Looking up the rest from reference TRBV19 and TRBJ2-7 gives the full variable domain: DGGITQSPKYLFRKEGQNVTLSCEQNLNHDAMYWYRQDPGQGLRLIYYSQIVNDFQKGDIAEGYSVSREKKESFPLTVTSAQKNPTAFYLCASRKTGGPSEQYFGPGTRLTVT.

This clone rates as large. Other DNA sequences in this sample translate to the same CDR3. The CDR3 here is CASSPQTGQVSYNEQFF. For the CDR3, the DNA is TGTGCCAGCAGCCCCCAAACGGGACAGGTTTCCTACAATGAGCAGTTCTTC. This chain links TRBV11-3 with TRBJ2-1, with 8 nucleotides matching TRBD1. Per the germline V gene, CDR1 is SGHNT and CDR2 is YENEEA. V lost 5 bases and J lost 1; bases outside the gene matches: 10. This CDR3 has 17 residues.

The chain employs TRBV2 and TRBJ2-7; possibly TRBD2 for D (5 bases). V dropped 4 bases and J dropped 4 bases, with 11 bases sitting between them. CDR3 length: 13 amino acids. Germline lookup yields CDR1 SNHLY and CDR2 FYNNEI. CDR3 DNA sequence: TGTGCCAGCAGTGTAGGGAGTCGGTACGAGCAGTACTTC. This gives the protein CASSVGSRYEQYF.

The chain joins TRBV29-1 to TRBJ1-2; the match to TRBD1 covers 7 bases. The germline V gene has CDR1 SQVTM and CDR2 ANQGSEA. V shed 6 bases, J shed 8 bases, and the junction held 6 bases outside the gene matches. CDR3 length: 11 residues. CDR3 nucleotides: TGCAGCGTCCCTACAGGGGACGGCTACACCTTC. Translated, it gives CSVPTGDGYTF.

J is TRBJ1-1 and V is TRBV29-1, with 9 bases lining up with TRBD1. V gave up 7 bases and J gave up 8 bases; unmatched junction bases: 5. Germline assignment: CDR1 SQVTM and CDR2 ANQGSEA. The CDR3 has 11 residues. The CDR3 DNA follows: TGCAGCGCCGGGGACAGGGCCGAAGCTTTCTTT. As protein: CSAGDRAEAFF.

Written as DNA, the CDR3 is TGTGCCAGCTCACCGGGGAGGGCGCGGGAGACCCAGTACTTC. Translated: CASSPGRARETQYF. The J gene is TRBJ2-5, the V gene TRBV18; 7 bases fit TRBD2. The J segment lost 5 bases and the V segment lost 3 bases, leaving 6 bases of the junction unmatched. There are 14 residues in the CDR3. CDR1 and CDR2 (germline): KGHSH, LQKENI.

This clone was recorded a few times. V gene TRBV9 combines with J gene TRBJ2-1, with a tentative D call TRBD2 (6 bases). The germline V gene encodes CDR1 SGDLS and CDR2 YYNGEE. Between the trimmed V and J ends, which lost 0 bases and 10 bases, there was a span of 11 bases. The CDR3 covers 13 residues. The CDR3, as DNA: TGTGCCAGCAGCGTAGAGCCCCGGGGGGAGCAGTTCTTC. Protein sequence: CASSVEPRGEQFF.

The DNA for the CDR3 is TGCGCCAGCAGCTTAGGACAGGGGTCTCTACAAGGCTACACCTTC. It is translated as CASSLGQGSLQGYTF. This rearrangement joins TRBV5-1 to TRBJ1-2; 9 bases are a match to TRBD1. Germline values: CDR1 SGHRS, CDR2 YFSETQ. The V segment lost 2 bases and the J segment 8 bases; nucleotides outside the gene matches: 10. This CDR3 region has 15 residues.

The sample holds a few counts of this clone. The chain combines TRBV19 with TRBJ2-4, with D hard to call. CDR1 and CDR2 from the germline V gene are LNHDA and SQIVND (reference sequence). Trimming shortened V by 4 bases and J by 10 bases, and 8 bases separated the two germline ends. This CDR3 spans 11 amino acids. In nucleotides, the CDR3 is TGTGCCAGTAGTAGAGAATTAATTCAGTACTTC. Translation gives CASSRELIQYF.

The chain joins TRBV19 to TRBJ1-5, with D maybe TRBD1 (5 bases). Per the germline V gene, CDR1 is LNHDA and CDR2 is SQIVND (reference sequence). Trimming stripped 5 bases from V and 5 bases from J, with 25 bases between. CDR3 length equals 18 residues. As DNA, the CDR3 is TGTGCCAGTAGTCCCCCGCCGCGGGACTTACTAGATTATCAGCCCCAGCATTTT. The encoded protein is CASSPPPRDLLDYQPQHF.

The rearrangement links TRBV15 to TRBJ1-1, with D possibly matching TRBD1 (6 bases). Germline values: CDR1 LNHNV, CDR2 YYDKDF (reference sequence). With 4 bases removed from V and 4 bases from J, the gap between germline ends came to 13 bases. CDR3 length equals 14 residues. The CDR3 coding sequence is TGTGCCACCAGCAAGGGGGGGCGCGCCACTGAAGCTTTCTTT. Encoded protein: CATSKGGRATEAFF.

CDR3: CSIGTGGKYGYTF. CDR3 nucleotides: TGCAGCATAGGGACAGGGGGAAAATATGGCTACACCTTC. This chain links TRBV29-1 with TRBJ1-2, with 11 bases fitting TRBD1. From germline, CDR1 is SQVTM and CDR2 ANQGSEA. V lost 8 bases and J lost 5; bases outside the gene matches: 7. The length of the CDR3 is 13 residues.